Shown below are 4 T cell receptor beta chains from a single sample sequenced in a study of blood T cells in healthy people across ages (dated by TCRdb to about 2015). Library method: 5' RACE. These reads were obtained on an Illumina HiSeq 2500. A second PCR of roughly 6 to 11 cycles was performed with a sample-barcoded 5' primer and a J-beta primer mix. The raw public data were reprocessed by TCRdb itself: fastp quality trimming at Q25, MiXCR clonotype calling, in-frame beta chains only. Every CDR3 protein is listed once, alongside the most common genes and DNA of its rows. Within this sample are over 600,000 distinct CDR3 sequences, with more than 50% of them counted one time only. The ten largest clones add up to roughly 24% of the sample. Sequencing input: blood. Receptors were obtained from a man aged 35 to 55 in good health.

In this sample, this clonotype turned up a few times. The V and J genes are TRBV5-1 and TRBJ2-1, with D perhaps TRBD1 (5 bases). Trimming shortened V by 4 bases and J by 5 bases, and 13 bases separated the two germline ends. The CDR3 is made up of 14 amino acids. The germline V gene encodes CDR1 SGHRS and CDR2 YFSETQ. DNA of the CDR3: TGCGCCAGCAGCACAGAATCAGGGCACAATGAGCAGTTCTTC. Its translation: CASSTESGHNEQFF.

The chain uses TRBV9 and TRBJ2-3; D unresolved. The germline V gene encodes CDR1 SGDLS and CDR2 YYNGEE. V was cut by 0 bases and J by 2 bases, with 10 bases left in between. This CDR3 contains 15 residues. The DNA of the CDR3 is TGTGCCAGCAGCGTAGTGTCAACGTACACAGATACGCAGTATTTT. Translation: CASSVVSTYTDTQYF.

The chain couples TRBV25-1 to TRBJ1-5; TRBD1 aligns across 9 bases. V shed 1 base, J shed 4 bases, and the junction held 5 bases outside the gene matches. The CDR3 runs to 16 residues. In germline, CDR1 is MGHDK, CDR2 SYGVNS. DNA of the CDR3: TGTGCCAGCAGTGAATCCGGGACAGGGATTAATCAGCCCCAGCATTTT. This translates into CASSESGTGINQPQHF.

This clonotype has a handful of counts. This may arise from a read error, as a much more abundant clone is one base away. This rearrangement joins TRBV28 to TRBJ1-2, with TRBD1 as a possible D gene (6 bases). The CDR3 is 13 residues long. Trimming cost V 6 bases and J 4 bases, with 12 bases left between them. Germline loops: CDR1 MDHEN, CDR2 SYDVKM. In nucleotides, the CDR3 is TGTGCCAGCAGCAAGACAGGCCCCTATGGCTACACCTTC. Its translation: CASSKTGPYGYTF.